These 15 T cell receptor beta chains were all obtained from the same sample, sequenced in a study of Tregs in tolerant kidney transplant recipients. TCRdb's copy holds only in-frame clones and misses some; the assay was immunoSEQ multiplex PCR. Its clone listing holds tens of thousands of clones. Mixed chimerism was transient after nonmyeloablative marrow transplants from related graft donors. The starting material was CD4+ T cells from blood (PBMCs), obtained 24 months after the transplant. These receptors came from a human patient who received a combined kidney and bone marrow transplant. Some T cells here may be from the graft donor.

A word on this clone: The read finishes 3 residues shy of the CDR3 end, and the germline J gene is used to complete it. The rearrangement links TRBV18 to TRBJ1-5, with D hard to call. The CDR3 covers 15 residues. Trimming shortened V by 1 base and J by 4 bases, and 11 bases separated the two germline ends. CDR1 and CDR2 (germline): KGHSH, LQKENI. CDR3 DNA, as far as it was read: TGTGCCAGCTCACCACGGGCAGAGAATAATCAGCCC. It is translated as CASSPRAENNQP. In full, the CDR3 is CASSPRAENNQPQHF.

Concerning this clone: The read comes to an end 3 residues before the CDR3 does, leaving the germline J gene to fill in the end. This rearrangement joins TRBV10-2 to TRBJ2-7; 9 nucleotides agree with TRBD1. Germline V lookup: CDR1 WSHSY, CDR2 SAAADI. This CDR3 spans 13 amino acids. The V segment lost 6 bases and the J segment 2 bases; nucleotides outside the gene matches: 2. The CDR3 is CASSRQGAYEQYF. The CDR3 DNA, read in part, is TGCGCCAGCAGCAGACAGGGGGCCTACGAG.

In regard to this clone: With the read ending 3 residues before the CDR3 end, the germline J gene is used to fill in that end. The rearrangement joins TRBV5-1 to TRBJ2-1; 8 bases agree with TRBD2. The CDR3 has 15 residues. J was trimmed by 7 bases and V by 0 bases; bases with no gene match: 6. CDR1 is SGHRS, CDR2 YFSETQ, per germline. The sequenced part of the CDR3 DNA is TGCGCCAGCAGCTTGGACGGGGGACTAGTGAATGAG. Translation: CASSLDGGLVNE. The entire CDR3 protein reads CASSLDGGLVNEQFF.

This CDR3 reads CASSLRRGISYEQYF. The sequenced CDR3 bases are TGTGCCAGCAGCTTAAGAAGGGGGATCTCCTACGAG. The chain has TRBV11-2 and TRBJ2-7; D may be TRBD1 (6 bases). With the read ending 3 residues before the CDR3 end, the germline J gene is used to fill in that end. Germline V gene data show CDR1 as SGHAT and CDR2 as FQNNGV. Trimming removed 2 bases from V and 0 bases from J, with 11 bases in between. The CDR3 runs 15 residues.

About this clone: The read comes to an end 3 residues before the CDR3 does, leaving the germline J gene to fill in the end. The V gene is TRBV7-9, the J gene TRBJ2-2; 9 positions agree with TRBD2. Germline values: CDR1 SEHNR, CDR2 FQNEAQ (reference sequence). The CDR3 totals 14 residues. V dropped 3 bases and J dropped 6; count of bases not matched to a gene: 2. The CDR3 here is CASSFLAGSGELFF. CDR3 DNA (partial): TGTGCCAGCAGCTTTCTAGCGGGATCCGGGGAG.

Concerning this clone itself: The read ends 3 residues before the CDR3 terminus; that terminus is restored from the germline J gene. The gene calls are TRBV2 and TRBJ2-3; D possibly corresponds to TRBD2 (6 bases). V lost 3 bases and J 7 bases, leaving 11 bases between the germline ends. Germline CDR1 and CDR2: SNHLY and FYNNEI. This CDR3 spans 13 amino acids. Here the CDR3 reads CASSEGGGNTQYF. CDR3 DNA, as far as it was read: TGTGCCAGCAGTGAGGGCGGCGGGAATACG.

The CDR3 DNA, read in part, is TGTGCCAGTAGTAGCGGGAGCGGCACAGATACG. Translation: CASSSGSGTDT. In full, the CDR3 reads CASSSGSGTDTQYF. This chain connects TRBV19 to TRBJ2-3; 7 bases are shared with TRBD2. The read ends 3 residues shy of where the CDR3 ends; the end is completed using the germline J gene. After removal of 4 bases from V and 1 base from J, the junction contained 2 bases not matched to a gene. Germline CDR1 is LNHDA and CDR2 is SQIVND (reference sequence). There are 14 residues in the CDR3.

Note on this clone: The sequence runs out 3 residues before the end of the CDR3; the remainder is reconstructed from the germline J gene. The gene calls are TRBV5-1 and TRBJ1-4; D is ambiguous. The CDR3 has 14 amino acids. V was trimmed by 3 bases and J by 7 bases, leaving 13 bases between them. CDR1 is SGHRS, CDR2 YFSETQ, per germline. CDR3: CASSSTISGEKLFF. The sequenced CDR3 bases are TGCGCCAGCAGCTCGACTATCTCGGGTGAAAAA.

Of note for this clone: The read ends 3 residues early relative to the CDR3; the germline J gene fills the gap. This sequence joins TRBV20-1 and TRBJ1-5; 8 bases match TRBD1. V gave up 8 bases and J gave up 7 bases; unmatched junction bases: 19. This CDR3 is 16 amino acids long. Germline V gives CDR1 DFQATT, CDR2 SNEGSKA (reference sequence). Here the CDR3 reads CSSHRGVKRLRQPQHF. The CDR3 DNA, read in part, is TGCAGTTCCCACAGGGGGGTGAAGAGACTCCGACAGCCC.

Concerning this clone itself: The CDR3 end is not reached by the read, which stops 3 residues before it; the germline J gene fills it in. J is TRBJ2-1 and V is TRBV5-1, with a possible D match to TRBD2 (5 bases). Trimming removed 4 bases at V and 2 bases at J, with 16 bases between. The CDR3 sequence is 16 residues long. CDR1 is SGHRS and CDR2 is YFSETQ in the germline V gene. This chain's CDR3 is CASSPSPSTTYNEQFF. The part of the CDR3 DNA that was read is TGCGCCAGCAGCCCCTCCCCATCGACTACCTACAATGAG. The variable domain in full, completed from reference TRBV5-1 and TRBJ2-1, reads KAGVTQTPRYLIKTRGQQVTLSCSPISGHRSVSWYQQTPGQGLQFLFEYFSETQRNKGNFPGRFSGRQFSNSRSEMNVSTLELGDSALYLCASSPSPSTTYNEQFFGPGTRLTVL.

The CDR3 DNA, read in part, is TGTGCCAGTAGTCGGGAGGGACAGGGGGCTAGGAACGAG. Translation: CASSREGQGARNE. In full, the CDR3 is CASSREGQGARNEQYF. The chain joins TRBV19 to TRBJ2-7; 12 bases agree with TRBD1. The read terminates 3 residues before the CDR3 end, so the remaining end is supplied by the germline J gene. With V trimmed by 5 bases and J by 5 bases, 10 bases remained unmatched. The germline V gene encodes CDR1 LNHDA and CDR2 SQIVND (reference sequence). This CDR3 is 16 amino acids long.

As for this clone: Coverage ceases 3 residues before the CDR3 finishes, and the germline J gene fills in the end. The chain joins TRBV2 to TRBJ2-7; 7 bases line up with TRBD1. Germline V gene lookup returns CDR1 SNHLY and CDR2 FYNNEI. This CDR3 contains 13 residues. J gave up 6 bases and V 5 bases, and 7 bases lay outside the gene matches. Partial CDR3 DNA: TGTGCCAGCAGTCGACAGGGTGAAAGCGAG. This translates into CASSRQGESE. In full, the CDR3 reads CASSRQGESEQYF.

Notes on this clone: The CDR3 extends 3 residues past the end of the read, so its final part is completed from the germline J gene. The chain links TRBV19 to TRBJ2-2, with 11 positions matching TRBD2. The ends lost 3 bases at V and 6 bases at J; junction bases unmatched: 3. CDR1 and CDR2 (germline): LNHDA, SQIVND (reference sequence). CDR3 length: 15 residues. The CDR3 reads CASSILGLAAGELFF. The sequenced CDR3 bases are TGTGCCAGTAGTATTCTGGGACTAGCGGCCGGGGAG.

As regards this clone: The read comes to an end 3 residues before the CDR3 does, leaving the germline J gene to fill in the end. The chain combines TRBV11-2 with TRBJ1-2, with TRBD1 as a possible D gene (5 bases). The germline V gene has CDR1 SGHAT and CDR2 FQNNGV. The CDR3 runs to 14 residues. With 2 bases removed from V and 5 bases from J, the gap between germline ends came to 12 bases. The CDR3 DNA, read in part, is TGTGCCAGCAGCTTATCCAGGGCAGAGTATGGC. As protein: CASSLSRAEYG. The entire CDR3 protein reads CASSLSRAEYGYTF. The full variable domain, completed using reference TRBV11-2 and TRBJ1-2, is EAGVAQSPRYKIIEKRQSVAFWCNPISGHATLYWYQQILGQGPKLLIQFQNNGVVDDSQLPKDRFSAERLKGVDSTLKIQPAKLEDSAVYLCASSLSRAEYGYTFGSGTRLTVV.

Turning to this clone: The read finishes 3 residues shy of the CDR3 end, and the germline J gene is used to complete it. J is TRBJ2-7 and V is TRBV25-1, with 7 bases lining up with TRBD2. CDR3 length: 16 residues. The germline V gene has CDR1 MGHDK and CDR2 SYGVNS. V was clipped by 4 bases and J by 0 bases; unmatched bases: 9. CDR3 loop: CASSGPTRGVSYEQYF. The CDR3 bases that were read are TGTGCCAGCAGTGGCCCAACCCGGGGGGTCTCCTACGAG.